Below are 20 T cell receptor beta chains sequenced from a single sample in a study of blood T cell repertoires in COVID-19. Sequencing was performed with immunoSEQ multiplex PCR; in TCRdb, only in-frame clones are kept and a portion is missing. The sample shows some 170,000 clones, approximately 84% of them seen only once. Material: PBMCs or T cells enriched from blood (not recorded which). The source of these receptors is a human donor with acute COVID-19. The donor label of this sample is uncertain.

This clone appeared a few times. Here the CDR3 reads CASNEIWTGPKNQPQHF. CDR3 sequence (DNA): TGTGCCAGTAACGAGATCTGGACAGGGCCCAAAAATCAGCCCCAGCATTTT. The chain links TRBV19 to TRBJ1-5, with 8 bases fitting TRBD1. This CDR3 comprises 17 residues. Germline-derived CDR1 and CDR2 are LNHDA and SQIVND (reference sequence). Trimming removed 7 bases from V and 4 bases from J; junction bases left unmatched: 15.

In DNA form, the CDR3 reads TGCGCCAGCAGCCAAGGCCAGGTAGCGGAGCCATCCTATACCCACGAGCAGTACTTC. Its translation is CASSQGQVAEPSYTHEQYF. The J gene is TRBJ2-7, the V gene TRBV4-1; TRBD2 is a possible D gene (6 bases). From germline, CDR1 is MGHRA and CDR2 YSYEKL. The CDR3 runs to 19 residues. The V end was cut by 1 base, the J end by 5 bases, with 27 bases between.

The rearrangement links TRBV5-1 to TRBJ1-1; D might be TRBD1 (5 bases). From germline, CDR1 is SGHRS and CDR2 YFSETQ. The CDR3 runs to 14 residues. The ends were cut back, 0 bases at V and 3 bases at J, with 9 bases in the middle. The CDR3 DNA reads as TGCGCCAGCAGCTTGGAGAAGGGGTACACTGAAGCTTTCTTT. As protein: CASSLEKGYTEAFF. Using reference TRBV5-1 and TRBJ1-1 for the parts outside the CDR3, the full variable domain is KAGVTQTPRYLIKTRGQQVTLSCSPISGHRSVSWYQQTPGQGLQFLFEYFSETQRNKGNFPGRFSGRQFSNSRSEMNVSTLELGDSALYLCASSLEKGYTEAFFGQGTRLTVV.

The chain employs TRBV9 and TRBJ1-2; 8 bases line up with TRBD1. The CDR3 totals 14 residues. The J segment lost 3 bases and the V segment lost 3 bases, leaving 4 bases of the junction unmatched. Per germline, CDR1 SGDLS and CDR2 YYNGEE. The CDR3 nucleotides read TGTGCCAGCAGCGACCTGACAGGGGACTATGGCTACACCTTC. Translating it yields CASSDLTGDYGYTF. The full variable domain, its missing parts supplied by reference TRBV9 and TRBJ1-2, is DSGVTQTPKHLITATGQRVTLRCSPRSGDLSVYWYQQSLDQGLQFLIQYYNGEERAKGNILERFSAQQFPDLHSELNLSSLELGDSALYFCASSDLTGDYGYTFGSGTRLTVV.

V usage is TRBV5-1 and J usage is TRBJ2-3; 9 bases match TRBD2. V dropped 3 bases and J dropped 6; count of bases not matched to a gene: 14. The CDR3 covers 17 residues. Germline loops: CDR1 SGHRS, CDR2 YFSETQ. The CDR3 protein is CASSWRASGGPSDTQYF. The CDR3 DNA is TGCGCCAGCAGCTGGAGGGCGAGCGGGGGGCCCTCGGATACGCAGTATTTT.

DNA of the CDR3: TGTGCCAGCAGCTTAGACGAGGTGGGTTCGGGAGAGCAGTACTTC. Translation: CASSLDEVGSGEQYF. The genes are TRBV7-8 and TRBJ2-7; the D gene is possibly TRBD2 (5 bases). Trimming left V 1 base short and J 7 bases short, with 17 bases between. The CDR3 runs to 15 residues. Germline CDR1 reads SGHVS; CDR2 reads FQNEAQ.

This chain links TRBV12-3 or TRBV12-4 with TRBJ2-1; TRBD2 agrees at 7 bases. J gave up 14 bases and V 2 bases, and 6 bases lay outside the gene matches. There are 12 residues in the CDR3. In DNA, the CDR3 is TGTGCCAGCAGTTTACTAGCGGCAGAGAAGTTCTTC. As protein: CASSLLAAEKFF.

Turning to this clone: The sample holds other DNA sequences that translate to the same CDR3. This CDR3 is CSARTEYGYTF. The CDR3 nucleotides read TGCAGTGCAAGGACAGAGTATGGCTACACCTTC. The chain has TRBV20-1 and TRBJ1-2; D perhaps matches TRBD1 (6 bases). The CDR3 consists of 11 residues. Germline V gene lookup returns CDR1 DFQATT and CDR2 SNEGSKA (reference sequence). With 6 bases removed from V and 5 bases from J, the gap between germline ends came to 10 bases.

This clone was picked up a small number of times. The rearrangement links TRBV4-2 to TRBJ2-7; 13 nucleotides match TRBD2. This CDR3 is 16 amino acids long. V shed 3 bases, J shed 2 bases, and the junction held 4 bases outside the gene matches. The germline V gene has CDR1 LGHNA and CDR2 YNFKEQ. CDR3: CASSQGTSGDPYEQYF. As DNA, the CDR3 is TGTGCCAGCAGCCAGGGGACTAGCGGGGATCCCTACGAGCAGTACTTC.

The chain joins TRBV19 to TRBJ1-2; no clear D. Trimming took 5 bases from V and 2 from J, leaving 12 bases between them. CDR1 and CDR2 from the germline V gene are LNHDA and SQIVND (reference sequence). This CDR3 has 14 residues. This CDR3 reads CASSSAERNYGYTF. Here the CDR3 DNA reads TGTGCCAGTAGTTCGGCGGAGAGGAACTATGGCTACACCTTC.

Written as DNA, the CDR3 is TGTGCCAGCAGGCCCGGACAGGGTCTCGGCGAGCAGTACTTC. Translated: CASRPGQGLGEQYF. This chain uses TRBV27 with TRBJ2-7; 8 bases are shared with TRBD1. The CDR3 is 14 residues long. V shed 6 bases and J 6 bases; nucleotides not matched to a gene: 10. Germline CDR1 MNHEY, CDR2 SMNVEV (reference sequence).

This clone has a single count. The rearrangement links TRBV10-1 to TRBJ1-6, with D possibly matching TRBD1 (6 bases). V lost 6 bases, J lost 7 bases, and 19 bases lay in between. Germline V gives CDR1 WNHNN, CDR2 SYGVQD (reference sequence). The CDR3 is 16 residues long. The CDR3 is CASSRQEQLINSPLHF. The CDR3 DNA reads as TGCGCCAGCAGCCGACAGGAGCAGTTGATAAATTCACCCCTCCACTTT.

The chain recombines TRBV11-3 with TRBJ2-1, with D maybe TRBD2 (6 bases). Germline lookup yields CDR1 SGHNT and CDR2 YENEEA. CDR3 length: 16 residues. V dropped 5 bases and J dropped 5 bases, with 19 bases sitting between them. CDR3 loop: CASSLRRSGLDNEQFF. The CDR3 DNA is TGTGCCAGCAGCCTCCGACGGAGCGGGTTAGACAATGAGCAGTTCTTC. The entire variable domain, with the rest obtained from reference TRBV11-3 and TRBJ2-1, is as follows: EAGVVQSPRYKIIEKKQPVAFWCNPISGHNTLYWYLQNLGQGPELLIRYENEEAVDDSQLPKDRFSAERLKGVDSTLKIQPAELGDSAVYLCASSLRRSGLDNEQFFGPGTRLTVL.

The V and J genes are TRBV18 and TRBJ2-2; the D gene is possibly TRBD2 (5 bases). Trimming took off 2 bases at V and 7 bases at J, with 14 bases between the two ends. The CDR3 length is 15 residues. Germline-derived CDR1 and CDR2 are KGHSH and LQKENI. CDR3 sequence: CASSPAPGGGGELFF. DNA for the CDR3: TGTGCCAGCTCACCAGCACCCGGAGGCGGCGGGGAGCTGTTTTTT.

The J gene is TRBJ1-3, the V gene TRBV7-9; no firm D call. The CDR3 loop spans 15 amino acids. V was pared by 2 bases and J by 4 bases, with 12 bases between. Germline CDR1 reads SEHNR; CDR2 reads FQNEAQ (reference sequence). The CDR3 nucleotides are TGTGCCAGCAGCTTATCCGCCGGTGCGGGAAACACCATATATTTT. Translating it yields CASSLSAGAGNTIYF.

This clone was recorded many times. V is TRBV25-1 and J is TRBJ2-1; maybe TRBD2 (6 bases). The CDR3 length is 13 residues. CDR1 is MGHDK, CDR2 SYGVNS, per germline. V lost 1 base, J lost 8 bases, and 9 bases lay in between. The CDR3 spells CASSELGEDEQFF. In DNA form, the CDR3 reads TGTGCCAGCAGTGAATTGGGGGAGGATGAGCAGTTCTTC.

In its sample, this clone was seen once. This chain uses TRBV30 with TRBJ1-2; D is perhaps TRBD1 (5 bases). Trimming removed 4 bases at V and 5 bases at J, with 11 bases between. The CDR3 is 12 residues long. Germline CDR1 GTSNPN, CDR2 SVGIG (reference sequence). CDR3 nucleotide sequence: TGTGCCTGGATGGGGGGACGGTATGGCTACACCTTC. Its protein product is CAWMGGRYGYTF.

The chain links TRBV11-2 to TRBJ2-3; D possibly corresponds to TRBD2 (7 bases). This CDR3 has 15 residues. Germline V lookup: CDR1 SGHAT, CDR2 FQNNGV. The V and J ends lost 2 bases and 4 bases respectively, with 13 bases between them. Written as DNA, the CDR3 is TGTGCCAGCAGCTTATATTCGGGGGGCCCAGATACGCAGTATTTT. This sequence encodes CASSLYSGGPDTQYF.

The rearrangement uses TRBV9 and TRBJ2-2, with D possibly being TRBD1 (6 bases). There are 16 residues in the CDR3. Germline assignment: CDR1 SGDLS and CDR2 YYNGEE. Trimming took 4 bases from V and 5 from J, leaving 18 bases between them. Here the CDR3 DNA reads TGTGCCAGCAGCTCCTCGGACAGTCCCGCGACCGGGGAGCTGTTTTTT. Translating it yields CASSSSDSPATGELFF.

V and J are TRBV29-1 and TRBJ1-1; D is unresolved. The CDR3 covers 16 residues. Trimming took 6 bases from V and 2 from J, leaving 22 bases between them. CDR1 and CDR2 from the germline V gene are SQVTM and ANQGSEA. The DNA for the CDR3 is TGCAGCGTGCCCCCATCCGGAACAAGGAGAAACACTGAAGCTTTCTTT. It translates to CSVPPSGTRRNTEAFF.